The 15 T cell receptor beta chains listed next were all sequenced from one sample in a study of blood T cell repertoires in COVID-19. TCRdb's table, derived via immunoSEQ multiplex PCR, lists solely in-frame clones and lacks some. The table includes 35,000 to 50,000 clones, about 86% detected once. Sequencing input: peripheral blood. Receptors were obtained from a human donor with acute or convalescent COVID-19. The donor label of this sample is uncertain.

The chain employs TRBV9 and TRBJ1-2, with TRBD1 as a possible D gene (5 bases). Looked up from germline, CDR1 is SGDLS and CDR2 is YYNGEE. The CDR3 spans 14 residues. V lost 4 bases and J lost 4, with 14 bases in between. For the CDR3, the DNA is TGTGCCAGCAGCCCTGACAGTAAGCGCTATGGCTACACCTTC. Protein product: CASSPDSKRYGYTF.

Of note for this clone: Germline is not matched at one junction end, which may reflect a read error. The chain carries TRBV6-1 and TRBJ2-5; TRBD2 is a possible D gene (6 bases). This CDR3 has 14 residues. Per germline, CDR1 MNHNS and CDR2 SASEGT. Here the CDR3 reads CASSEPGLREAQYF. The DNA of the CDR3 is TGTGCCAGCAGTGAGCCGGGACTCCGAGAGGCCCAGTACTTC.

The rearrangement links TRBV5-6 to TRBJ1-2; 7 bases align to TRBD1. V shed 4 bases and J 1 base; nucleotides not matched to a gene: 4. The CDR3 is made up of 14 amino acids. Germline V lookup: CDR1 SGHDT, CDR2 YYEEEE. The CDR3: CASSPGQNNYGYTF. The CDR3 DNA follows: TGTGCCAGCAGCCCGGGACAGAATAACTATGGCTACACCTTC.

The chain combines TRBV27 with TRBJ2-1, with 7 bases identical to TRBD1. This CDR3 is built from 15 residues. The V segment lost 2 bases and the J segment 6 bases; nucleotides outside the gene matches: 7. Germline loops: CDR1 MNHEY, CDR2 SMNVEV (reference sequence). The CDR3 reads CASSLGARGTNEQFF. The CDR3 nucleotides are TGTGCCAGCAGTTTAGGGGCCAGGGGGACCAATGAGCAGTTCTTC.

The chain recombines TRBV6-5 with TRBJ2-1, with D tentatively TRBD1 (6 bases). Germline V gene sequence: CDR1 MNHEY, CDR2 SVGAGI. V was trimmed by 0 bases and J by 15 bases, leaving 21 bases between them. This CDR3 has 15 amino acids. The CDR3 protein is CASSYSSGQGTRRFF. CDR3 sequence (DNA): TGTGCCAGCAGTTACTCGAGTGGGCAGGGGACGCGGAGGTTCTTC.

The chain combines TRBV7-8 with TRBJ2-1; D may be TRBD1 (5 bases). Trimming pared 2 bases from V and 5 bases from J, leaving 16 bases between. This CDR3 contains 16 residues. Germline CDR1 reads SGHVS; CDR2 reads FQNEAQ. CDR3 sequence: CASSLISGLRDNEQFF. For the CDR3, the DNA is TGTGCCAGCAGCTTAATTTCTGGGCTCAGGGACAATGAGCAGTTCTTC.

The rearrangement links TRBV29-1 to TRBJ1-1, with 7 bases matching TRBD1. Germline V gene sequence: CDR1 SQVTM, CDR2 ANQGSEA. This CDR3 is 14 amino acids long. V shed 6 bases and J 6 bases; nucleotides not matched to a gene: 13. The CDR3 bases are TGCAGCGTCGTACGGACAGGTGATTACCCTGAAGCTTTCTTT. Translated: CSVVRTGDYPEAFF.

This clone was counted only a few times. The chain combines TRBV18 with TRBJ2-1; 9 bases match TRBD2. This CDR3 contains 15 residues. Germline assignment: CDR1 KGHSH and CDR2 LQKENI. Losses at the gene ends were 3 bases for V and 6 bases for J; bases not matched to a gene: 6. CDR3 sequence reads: CASSPDRTSVNEQFF. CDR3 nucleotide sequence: TGTGCCAGCTCACCCGACAGGACTAGCGTCAATGAGCAGTTCTTC.

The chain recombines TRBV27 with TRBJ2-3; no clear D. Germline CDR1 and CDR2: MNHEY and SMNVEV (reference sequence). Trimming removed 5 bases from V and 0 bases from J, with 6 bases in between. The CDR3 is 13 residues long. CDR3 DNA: TGTGCCAGCAGTGACTCTAGCACAGATACGCAGTATTTT. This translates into CASSDSSTDTQYF.

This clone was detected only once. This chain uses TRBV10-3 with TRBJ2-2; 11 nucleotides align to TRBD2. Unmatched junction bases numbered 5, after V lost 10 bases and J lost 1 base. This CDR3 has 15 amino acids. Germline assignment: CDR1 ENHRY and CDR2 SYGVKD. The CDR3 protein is CATSTSGKNTGELFF. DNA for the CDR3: TGTGCCACCTCGACTAGCGGGAAGAACACCGGGGAGCTGTTTTTT.

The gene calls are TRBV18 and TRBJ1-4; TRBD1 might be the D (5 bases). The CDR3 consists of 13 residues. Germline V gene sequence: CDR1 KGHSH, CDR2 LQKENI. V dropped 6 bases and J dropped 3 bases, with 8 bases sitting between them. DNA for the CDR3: TGTGCCAGCTCCAGACAGTCTAATGAAAAACTGTTTTTT. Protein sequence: CASSRQSNEKLFF. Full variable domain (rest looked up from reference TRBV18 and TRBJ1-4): NAGVMQNPRHLVRRRGQEARLRCSPMKGHSHVYWYRQLPEEGLKFMVYLQKENIIDESGMPKERFSAEFPKEGPSILRIQQVVRGDSAAYFCASSRQSNEKLFFGSGTQLSVL.

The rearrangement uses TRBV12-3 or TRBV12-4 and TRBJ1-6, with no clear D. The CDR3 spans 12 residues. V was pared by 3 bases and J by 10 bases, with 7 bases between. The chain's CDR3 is CASSFVSSPLHF. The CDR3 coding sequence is TGTGCCAGCAGTTTTGTAAGCTCACCCCTCCACTTT.

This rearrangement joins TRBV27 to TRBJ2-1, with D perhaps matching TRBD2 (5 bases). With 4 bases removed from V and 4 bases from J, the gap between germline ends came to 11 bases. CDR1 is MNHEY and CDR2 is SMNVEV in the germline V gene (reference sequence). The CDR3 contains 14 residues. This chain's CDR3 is CASSYRELYNEQFF. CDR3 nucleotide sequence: TGTGCCAGCAGTTACCGGGAACTATACAATGAGCAGTTCTTC.

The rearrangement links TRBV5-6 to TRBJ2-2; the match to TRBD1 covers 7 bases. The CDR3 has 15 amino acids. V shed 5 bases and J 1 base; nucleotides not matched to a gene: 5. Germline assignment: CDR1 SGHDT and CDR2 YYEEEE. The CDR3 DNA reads TGTGCCAGCAGTCCTACAGGGGTGAACACCGGGGAGCTGTTTTTT. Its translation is CASSPTGVNTGELFF. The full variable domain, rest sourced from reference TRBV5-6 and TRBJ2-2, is DAGVTQSPTHLIKTRGQQVTLRCSPKSGHDTVSWYQQALGQGPQFIFQYYEEEERQRGNFPDRFSGHQFPNYSSELNVNALLLGDSALYLCASSPTGVNTGELFFGEGSRLTVL.

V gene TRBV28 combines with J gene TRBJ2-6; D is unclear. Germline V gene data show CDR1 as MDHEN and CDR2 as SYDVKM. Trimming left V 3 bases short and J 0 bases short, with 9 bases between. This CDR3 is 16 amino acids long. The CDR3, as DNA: TGTGCCAGCAGTTTTCATCCAAACTCTGGGGCCAACGTCCTGACTTTC. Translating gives CASSFHPNSGANVLTF. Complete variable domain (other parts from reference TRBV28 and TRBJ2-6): DVKVTQSSRYLVKRTGEKVFLECVQDMDHENMFWYRQDPGLGLRLIYFSYDVKMKEKGDIPEGYSVSREKKERFSLILESASTNQTSMYLCASSFHPNSGANVLTFGAGSRLTVL.